The T cell receptor beta chain under discussion was sequenced for a study of T-cell memory formation after mild COVID-19. Study-wide background: Clusters were largely donor specific.

One entry per CDR3 protein results from TCRdb running MiXCR on the 5' RACE reads. The sample lists fewer than 350,000 distinct CDR3 sequences, 8% to 10% occurring once. In its sample, this clonotype was seen a few times. Its antigen is currently unknown. The CDR3 sequence is 17 residues long. The V segment lost 3 bases and the J segment 12 bases; nucleotides outside the gene matches: 14. The V gene's germline CDR1 is SGHDT and CDR2 YYEEEE. Study-level results: Nothing showed for sure that second-wave clones peaking on day 37 were SARS-CoV-2 specific. The study found balanced CD4/CD8 in clones contracting day 15 to 85 and a CD4+ lean in later expanders. Pre-infection memory already had some responding clones, implying cross-reactive memory joined.

The receptor comes from a man aged 18 to 35 who had mild COVID-19 (a few samples of this study predate the infection). Cell type and time point are not known. Sequencing was carried out using PBMCs or a T cell subset sorted from them (not recorded which). V usage is TRBV5-6 and J usage is TRBJ2-1; TRBD2 agrees at 14 bases. DNA of the CDR3: TGTGCCAGCAGCTCAGGCAATAGACTAGCGGGGGGGCACGGGCAGTTCTTC. Its translation: CASSSGNRLAGGHGQFF.